This T cell receptor (beta chain) was found in a study of cytomegalovirus exposure and HLA in healthy donors. Both 60 Vbeta primers and 13 Jbeta primers went into the PCR. Profiling relied on immunoSEQ multiplex PCR, and the TCRdb table lists in-frame clones only, not all of them. The table includes 100,000 to 150,000 clones, approximately 80% detected once. General study points: It was reported that TCR beta sequences correctly inferred the HLA-A and HLA-B alleles for most subjects.

Only a few counts were recorded for this clone. Its antigen is currently unknown. This CDR3 contains 15 residues. Germline V lookup: CDR1 MRHNA, CDR2 SNTAGT. The V and J ends lost 0 bases and 2 bases, in that order; junction bases with no gene match: 1. Sequencing was performed on PBMCs. The receptor was derived from a girl aged 2 to 9 in good health and CMV-seronegative. The V gene is TRBV6-4, the J gene TRBJ2-1; TRBD2 matches at 7 bases. The CDR3 DNA reads TGTGCCAGCAGTGACTCGGCGGGGGCCTACAATGAGCAGTTCTTC. Protein: CASSDSAGAYNEQFF.